These 28 T cell receptor beta chains share one sample of origin, sequenced in a study of T cell responses to AZD1222 COVID-19 vaccine. Assay: immunoSEQ multiplex PCR; the TCRdb copy retains only in-frame clones and omits some. The sample lists 90,000 to 150,000 clones; about 87% were seen once. Sequenced material: peripheral blood, taken on day 0 of AZD1222 vaccination. Every receptor here comes from an adult in good health.

The V gene is TRBV4-1, the J gene TRBJ2-3; 8 nucleotides match TRBD1. This CDR3 is built from 17 residues. Germline-derived CDR1 and CDR2 are MGHRA and YSYEKL. Unmatched junction bases numbered 11, after V lost 3 bases and J lost 3 bases. This CDR3 is CASSQTVTGAVTDTQYF. CDR3 coding DNA: TGCGCCAGCAGCCAGACCGTGACAGGGGCTGTAACAGATACGCAGTATTTT.

The chain is built from TRBV28 and TRBJ1-6; tentatively, D is TRBD1 (5 bases). V lost 4 bases to trimming and J lost 7 bases, with 17 bases between them. This CDR3 has 16 amino acids. The germline V gene has CDR1 MDHEN and CDR2 SYDVKM. CDR3 sequence reads: CASSSLSRVGNSPLHF. Written as DNA, the CDR3 is TGTGCCAGCAGTTCGCTAAGCAGGGTTGGAAATTCACCCCTCCACTTT.

The chain combines TRBV7-3 with TRBJ2-3; D remains ambiguous. The germline V gene encodes CDR1 SGHTA and CDR2 FQGTGA. Trimming stripped 0 bases from V and 3 bases from J, with 4 bases between. There are 13 residues in the CDR3. CDR3 residues: CASSLTGTDTQYF. The CDR3, as DNA: TGTGCCAGCAGCTTAACAGGGACAGATACGCAGTATTTT.

V and J are TRBV5-4 and TRBJ2-1; D is possibly TRBD2 (7 bases). Trimming removed 0 bases from V and 0 bases from J, with 10 bases in between. There are 16 residues in the CDR3. Looked up from germline, CDR1 is SGHNT and CDR2 is YYREEE (reference sequence). The CDR3 region is CASSLGGGVSYNEQFF. The DNA of the CDR3 is TGTGCCAGCAGCTTGGGAGGGGGGGTCTCCTACAATGAGCAGTTCTTC. The variable domain in full, with the rest retrieved from reference TRBV5-4 and TRBJ2-1, is ETGVTQSPTHLIKTRGQQVTLRCSSQSGHNTVSWYQQALGQGPQFIFQYYREEENGRGNFPPRFSGLQFPNYSSELNVNALELDDSALYLCASSLGGGVSYNEQFFGPGTRLTVL.

The rearrangement links TRBV4-1 to TRBJ1-6; D gene unclear. Trimming stripped 0 bases from V and 8 bases from J, with 17 bases between. CDR3 length: 17 amino acids. Germline V gives CDR1 MGHRA, CDR2 YSYEKL. CDR3 amino acids: CASSQEDGRIGDSPLHF. The DNA for the CDR3 is TGCGCCAGCAGCCAAGAGGACGGCCGTATTGGTGATTCACCCCTCCACTTT.

The V call is TRBV30, the J call TRBJ2-1; a possible D gene is TRBD1 (5 bases). Trimming took off 6 bases at V and 1 base at J, with 10 bases between the two ends. The germline V gene encodes CDR1 GTSNPN and CDR2 SVGIG (reference sequence). This CDR3 has 13 residues. CDR3 amino acids: CACPGFSYNEQFF. In nucleotides, the CDR3 is TGTGCCTGTCCAGGGTTTTCCTACAATGAGCAGTTCTTC.

The chain is built from TRBV6-4 and TRBJ1-2; no clear D. The germline V gene encodes CDR1 MRHNA and CDR2 SNTAGT. Trimming removed 4 bases from V and 8 bases from J, with 11 bases in between. This CDR3 spans 12 amino acids. CDR3: CASSGQIEGYTF. In DNA form, the CDR3 reads TGTGCCAGCAGTGGCCAGATAGAGGGCTACACCTTC.

This clone was seen more than once but under ten times. J is TRBJ1-2 and V is TRBV7-3, with D tentatively TRBD1 (6 bases). The CDR3 is 15 residues long. V gave up 6 bases and J gave up 8 bases, with 22 bases separating them. Germline V gene data show CDR1 as SGHTA and CDR2 as FQGTGA. Here the CDR3 DNA reads TGTGCCAGCAGTTCTGGACAGATCGGACTGTCGGGCTACACCTTC. This translates into CASSSGQIGLSGYTF.

The V call is TRBV7-2, the J call TRBJ2-3, with 12 bases matching TRBD2. Germline V gives CDR1 SGHTA, CDR2 FQGNSA. The V gene end was trimmed by 8 bases and the J gene end by 4 bases; junction bases not matched to a gene: 4. CDR3 length: 14 residues. CDR3 coding DNA: TGTGCCAGCCTAGCGGGGGGGTTTGCAGATACGCAGTATTTT. This gives the protein CASLAGGFADTQYF.

The chain recombines TRBV3-1 (or the pseudogene TRBV3-2) with TRBJ1-2, with D unresolved. Per germline, CDR1 LGHDT and CDR2 YNNKEL (reference sequence). The V and J ends lost 0 bases and 3 bases respectively, with 17 bases between them. The CDR3 is made up of 17 amino acids. This chain's CDR3 is CASSQEWPRSYDYGYTF. CDR3 nucleotides: TGTGCCAGCAGCCAAGAATGGCCTCGGTCCTACGACTATGGCTACACCTTC.

This chain connects TRBV5-8 to TRBJ1-1; TRBD1 matches 9 bases. The CDR3 contains 13 residues. Germline CDR1 reads SGHTS; CDR2 reads YDEGEE. V was pared by 4 bases and J by 9 bases, with 7 bases of the junction left unmatched. CDR3 nucleotides: TGTGCCAGCAGCCTAGGACAGGGGAAGAAAGCTTTCTTT. Amino acids: CASSLGQGKKAFF.

The chain's CDR3 is CASSEATGRNSPLHF. In DNA, the CDR3 is TGTGCCAGCAGTGAAGCGACAGGGAGAAATTCACCCCTCCACTTT. The chain links TRBV2 to TRBJ1-6, with 7 bases aligning to TRBD1. This CDR3 region has 15 residues. J gave up 7 bases and V 0 bases, and 3 bases lay outside the gene matches. Germline CDR1 reads SNHLY; CDR2 reads FYNNEI.

Only one count was recorded for this clone. The CDR3, as DNA: TGTGCCAGCAGCCCGGACAGGGTCGGGAATTCACCCCTCCACTTT. Encoded protein: CASSPDRVGNSPLHF. The V call is TRBV3-1 (or the pseudogene TRBV3-2), the J call TRBJ1-6; 8 bases fit TRBD1. V dropped 4 bases and J dropped 7; count of bases not matched to a gene: 6. The CDR3 is made up of 15 amino acids. CDR1 LGHDT and CDR2 YNNKEL come from the germline V gene (reference sequence).

This chain uses TRBV10-2 with TRBJ2-7, with TRBD1 as a possible D gene (6 bases). CDR3 length: 15 residues. V was clipped by 3 bases and J by 3 bases, with 15 bases between them. Per the germline V gene, CDR1 is WSHSY and CDR2 is SAAADI. This CDR3 reads CASSDRGGGNYEQYF. The CDR3 bases are TGCGCCAGCAGTGATCGGGGTGGGGGCAACTACGAGCAGTACTTC.

The V and J genes are TRBV15 and TRBJ1-2; D remains ambiguous. Germline V lookup: CDR1 LNHNV, CDR2 YYDKDF (reference sequence). V was cut by 2 bases and J by 8 bases, with 12 bases left in between. This CDR3 has 13 amino acids. CDR3 region: CATSRPQALGYTF. CDR3 sequence (DNA): TGTGCCACCAGCAGACCCCAGGCCCTCGGCTACACCTTC.

The V and J genes are TRBV7-3 and TRBJ1-1, with a weak D call TRBD1 (5 bases). The V end lost 4 bases, the J end lost 2 bases, and 14 bases lay between the germline ends. The CDR3 is 15 amino acids. Germline V gene lookup returns CDR1 SGHTA and CDR2 FQGTGA. This chain's CDR3 is CASSSSGARNTEAFF. For the CDR3, the DNA is TGTGCCAGCAGCTCTTCCGGGGCCCGAAACACTGAAGCTTTCTTT. Looking up the rest from reference TRBV7-3 and TRBJ1-1 gives the full variable domain: GAGVSQTPSNKVTEKGKYVELRCDPISGHTALYWYRQSLGQGPEFLIYFQGTGAADDSGLPNDRFFAVRPEGSVSTLKIQRTERGDSAVYLCASSSSGARNTEAFFGQGTRLTVV.

V is TRBV7-2 and J is TRBJ1-3, with unresolved D. The V and J ends lost 4 bases and 4 bases respectively, with 8 bases between them. Per germline, CDR1 SGHTA and CDR2 FQGNSA. The CDR3 sequence is 13 residues long. CDR3 sequence: CASSSRPGNTIYF. The CDR3 nucleotides read TGTGCCAGCAGCTCCAGGCCCGGAAACACCATATATTTT.

The chain recombines TRBV25-1 with TRBJ2-7, with D hard to call. The ends were cut back, 1 base at V and 5 bases at J, with 12 bases in the middle. CDR1 and CDR2 from the germline V gene are MGHDK and SYGVNS. CDR3 length: 14 residues. CDR3 amino acids: CASSELIGSHEQYF. Here the CDR3 DNA reads TGTGCCAGCAGTGAATTAATAGGGTCCCACGAGCAGTACTTC.

This chain links TRBV29-1 with TRBJ2-3; no firm D call. Germline CDR1 SQVTM, CDR2 ANQGSEA. The CDR3 is made up of 10 amino acids. V was pared by 5 bases and J by 4 bases, with 4 bases between. The CDR3 coding sequence is TGCAGCGTTCTAGCAGATACGCAGTATTTT. It codes for CSVLADTQYF.

The CDR3 bases are TGTGCCGCCCCCGAGGCTTTCTCCTACAATGAGCAGTTCTTC. Its protein is CAAPEAFSYNEQFF. This sequence joins TRBV7-9 and TRBJ2-1; D call uncertain. Germline values: CDR1 SEHNR, CDR2 FQNEAQ (reference sequence). The V gene lost 11 bases and the J gene lost 0 bases, with 14 bases spanning the gap. The CDR3 totals 14 residues.

As DNA, the CDR3 is TGTGCCATCAGTAGACAGGGAGGGGAGACTGAAGCTTTCTTT. Protein sequence: CAISRQGGETEAFF. This chain connects TRBV10-3 to TRBJ1-1; 7 nucleotides agree with TRBD1. Germline assignment: CDR1 ENHRY and CDR2 SYGVKD. The CDR3 covers 14 residues. The V segment lost 5 bases and the J segment 5 bases; nucleotides outside the gene matches: 8.

This clone has only one observation. This chain links TRBV29-1 with TRBJ1-1; D gene uncertain. This CDR3 comprises 13 residues. V was shortened by 5 bases and J by 1 base, with 11 bases between the two germline ends. CDR1 and CDR2 (germline): SQVTM, ANQGSEA. CDR3 DNA sequence: TGCAGCGTTCACCCATTTTCGAACACTGAAGCTTTCTTT. Translating it yields CSVHPFSNTEAFF.

V is TRBV12-5 and J is TRBJ2-1; TRBD2 matches at 9 bases. V lost 0 bases and J lost 4; bases outside the gene matches: 4. The length of the CDR3 is 16 residues. In germline, CDR1 is LGHNT, CDR2 FRNRAP. As DNA, the CDR3 is TGTGCTAGTGGTTTGGTCAGCGGGGGGCCTTACAATGAGCAGTTCTTC. Translating gives CASGLVSGGPYNEQFF.

The chain has TRBV5-6 and TRBJ2-1, with D perhaps matching TRBD2 (5 bases). The V and J ends lost 3 bases and 4 bases respectively, with 14 bases between them. The germline gives CDR1 SGHDT, CDR2 YYEEEE. The CDR3 covers 15 residues. The CDR3 region has the DNA TGTGCCAGCAGCTCTCGGAGGCCGGGGTACAATGAGCAGTTCTTC. Translated, it gives CASSSRRPGYNEQFF. Full variable domain (missing parts from reference TRBV5-6 and TRBJ2-1): DAGVTQSPTHLIKTRGQQVTLRCSPKSGHDTVSWYQQALGQGPQFIFQYYEEEERQRGNFPDRFSGHQFPNYSSELNVNALLLGDSALYLCASSSRRPGYNEQFFGPGTRLTVL.

The V call is TRBV11-2, the J call TRBJ1-2; the D gene is possibly TRBD1 (5 bases). V lost 0 bases, J lost 4 bases, and 15 bases lay in between. The CDR3 consists of 16 residues. Germline CDR1 and CDR2: SGHAT and FQNNGV. CDR3 sequence reads: CASSLDPRQTRYGYTF. CDR3 DNA: TGTGCCAGCAGCTTAGATCCCAGACAGACCCGCTATGGCTACACCTTC.

This chain uses TRBV5-1 with TRBJ1-6, with unresolved D. V shed 0 bases and J shed 10 bases, with 14 bases lying between them. The CDR3 runs to 15 residues. Germline assignment: CDR1 SGHRS and CDR2 YFSETQ. CDR3 residues: CASSLATDTGSPLHF. Here the CDR3 DNA reads TGCGCCAGCAGCTTGGCGACTGATACGGGGTCACCCCTCCACTTT. The entire variable domain, with the rest obtained from reference TRBV5-1 and TRBJ1-6, is as follows: KAGVTQTPRYLIKTRGQQVTLSCSPISGHRSVSWYQQTPGQGLQFLFEYFSETQRNKGNFPGRFSGRQFSNSRSEMNVSTLELGDSALYLCASSLATDTGSPLHFGNGTRLTVT.

The chain carries TRBV30 and TRBJ2-2; weak D call: TRBD1 (6 bases). This CDR3 is built from 14 residues. In germline, CDR1 is GTSNPN, CDR2 SVGIG (reference sequence). Trimming removed 2 bases from V and 5 bases from J, with 12 bases in between. The CDR3 coding sequence is TGTGCCTGGAGTACCACACAGGGAACCGGGGAGCTGTTTTTT. Encoded protein: CAWSTTQGTGELFF.

The rearrangement uses TRBV15 and TRBJ2-2; 9 positions match TRBD2. With 7 bases clipped from V and 5 bases from J, the junction kept 11 bases outside the gene matches. Germline V gene data show CDR1 as LNHNV and CDR2 as YYDKDF (reference sequence). CDR3 length equals 16 residues. The DNA for the CDR3 is TGTGCCACCATCGGGAGTAGCGGGAGAGGTACCGGGGAGCTGTTTTTT. The encoded protein is CATIGSSGRGTGELFF.